A selection of T cell receptor beta chains follows, all from one sample in a study of control samples from healthy donors and cancer patients. Using immunoSEQ multiplex PCR, the repertoire was profiled, and TCRdb retains in-frame clones only, with some absent. Of 150,000 to 200,000 clones listed, over 90% were seen once; the top ten hold approximately 1%. Source material: blood. These receptors all stem from a woman in her 30s in good health. The CDR3 runs from the conserved cysteine through the conserved F or W.

V	J	CDR3
TRBV11-1	TRBJ2-2	CASSLRKTGELFF
TRBV30	TRBJ1-1	CAWSDDGLNTEAFF
TRBV24-1	TRBJ1-4	CATSDLGPTNEKLFF
TRBV28	TRBJ1-2	CASTRQGGHYGYTF
TRBV1	TRBJ2-4	CTSSPPRVGNIQYF
TRBV6-5	TRBJ1-4	CASSYSKGGNEKLFF
TRBV2	TRBJ1-5	CASGGGQFRPQHF
TRBV6-5	TRBJ1-2	CATSNRVDYTF
TRBV29-1	TRBJ1-2	CSVDRGPSGDGYTF
TRBV3-1/TRBV3-2	TRBJ2-3	CASSQITDTQYF
TRBV28	TRBJ1-5	CASSFRVVGQPQHF
TRBV6-6	TRBJ2-2	CASSPNPGVPVGELFF
TRBV4-1	TRBJ2-1	CASSNARVAKGAGAQFF
TRBV6-6	TRBJ2-7	CASSSSGSSYEQYF
TRBV7-2	TRBJ2-1	CASSQGTGRTSGRNEQFF
TRBV5-1	TRBJ2-2	CASSWGGGGPTGELFF
TRBV5-1	TRBJ2-1	CASSLAGGHNEQFF
TRBV7-3	TRBJ2-5	CASSPTFDRERETQYF
TRBV28	TRBJ2-1	CASSFFLLYGSGSSNEQFF
TRBV11-2	TRBJ2-7	CASSLGQVSYEQYF
TRBV9	TRBJ2-5	CASSVGPGETQYF
TRBV28	TRBJ1-1	CASRPGQGETEAFF
TRBV29-1	TRBJ2-2	CSPVGPGELFF
TRBV7-9	TRBJ1-3	CASSLPGLPQRSSGNTIYF
TRBV30	TRBJ2-1	CAWSVYVYNEQFF
TRBV12-5	TRBJ2-5	CASGLTGTQETQYF
TRBV7-9	TRBJ1-2	CASSLVSSGAGGNGYTF